The clone carrying this T cell receptor beta chain has only a few counts. Using unique molecular identifiers, the investigators prepared the TCRbeta library. TCRdb used MiXCR to reprocess the PCR reads, holding one entry per CDR3 protein. The sample includes about 400,000 distinct CDR3 sequences, roughly 20% of them seen just once. The data are from a study of T-cell reconstitution after alpha-beta-depleted transplantation in children. V was shortened by 1 base and J by 0 bases, with 10 bases between the two germline ends. This CDR3 comprises 15 residues. Germline lookup yields CDR1 SGHTA and CDR2 FQGNSA.

The TCR sequence derives from a human donor who donated a stem cell graft to a child with acute myeloid leukemia. V and J are TRBV7-2 and TRBJ2-7; tentatively, D is TRBD1 (5 bases). Here the sequenced sample was PBMCs from the stem cell graft donor, taken from the stem cell graft. Here the CDR3 reads CASSLDRRNSYEQYF. The CDR3 coding sequence is TGTGCCAGCAGCTTAGACAGGCGGAACTCCTACGAGCAGTACTTC.